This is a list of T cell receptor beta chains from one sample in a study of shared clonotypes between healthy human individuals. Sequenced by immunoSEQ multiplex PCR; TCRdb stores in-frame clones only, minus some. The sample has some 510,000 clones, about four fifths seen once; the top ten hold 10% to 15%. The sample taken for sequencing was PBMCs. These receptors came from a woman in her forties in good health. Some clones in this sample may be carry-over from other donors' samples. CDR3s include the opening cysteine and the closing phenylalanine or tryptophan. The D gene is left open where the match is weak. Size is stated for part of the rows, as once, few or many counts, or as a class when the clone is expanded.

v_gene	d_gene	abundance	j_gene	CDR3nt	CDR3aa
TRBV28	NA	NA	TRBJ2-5	TGTGCCAGCAGTTTCGGGGCCGCCGCCTTGGGGACCCAGTACTTC	CASSFGAAALGTQYF
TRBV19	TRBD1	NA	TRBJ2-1	TGTGCCAGTAGTCACCAGGGGACAGGGGACAAAGAGCAGTTCTTC	CASSHQGTGDKEQFF
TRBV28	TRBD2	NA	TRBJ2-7	TGTGCCAGCAGTTTTTCTAGCGGGAGCTACGAGCAGTACTTC	CASSFSSGSYEQYF
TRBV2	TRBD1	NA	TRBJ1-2	TGTGCCAGCACCAAGGAAGGCAGGGGGGACTATGGCTACACCTTC	CASTKEGRGDYGYTF
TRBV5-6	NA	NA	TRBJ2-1	TGTGCCAGCAGCTTGTACGGTGAGCAGTTCTTC	CASSLYGEQFF
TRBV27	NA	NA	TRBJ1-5	TGTGCCAGCAGCGCCAGGGGTGGTAATCAGCCCCAGCATTTT	CASSARGGNQPQHF
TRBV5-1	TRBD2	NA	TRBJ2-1	TGCGCCAGCAGCCCATCTGGGAGCGGGGCCGATTACAATGAGCAGTTCTTC	CASSPSGSGADYNEQFF
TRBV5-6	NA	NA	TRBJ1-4	TGTGCCAGCAGCTACGACTCCCGGAATGAAAAACTGTTTTTT	CASSYDSRNEKLFF
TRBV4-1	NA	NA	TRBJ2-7	TGCGCCAGCAGCCAAAGCTCGGACGAGCCCTACGAGCAGTACTTC	CASSQSSDEPYEQYF
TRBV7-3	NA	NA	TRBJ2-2	TGTGCCAGCACCCCAAGAGGGACCGGGGAGCTGTTTTTT	CASTPRGTGELFF
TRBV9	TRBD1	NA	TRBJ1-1	TGTGCCAGCAGCGCTCCCGGGACAGGGAGGACTGAAGCTTTCTTT	CASSAPGTGRTEAFF
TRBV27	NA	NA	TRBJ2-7	TGTGCCAGCAGTGTACGAAGCCAGGGTGGCGAGCAGTACTTC	CASSVRSQGGEQYF
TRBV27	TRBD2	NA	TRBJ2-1	TGTGCCAGCGGGCGGTGGAGGGAGGGCTACAATGAGCAGTTCTTC	CASGRWREGYNEQFF
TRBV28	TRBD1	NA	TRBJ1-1	TGTGCCAGCAGTTTGGGCAGGGGGGAAATGAACACTGAAGCTTTCTTT	CASSLGRGEMNTEAFF
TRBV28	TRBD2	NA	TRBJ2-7	TGTGCCAGCAGTTCCCTAGCGGGGAGCTCCTACGAGCAGTACTTC	CASSSLAGSSYEQYF
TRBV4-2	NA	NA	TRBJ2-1	TGTGCCAGCAGCCAAGACCACAGGGTCAATGAGCAGTTCTTC	CASSQDHRVNEQFF
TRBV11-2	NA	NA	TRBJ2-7	TGTGCCAGCAGTTCTATGACAGGAACCGCTTTAGCCCCCTACGAGCAGTACTTC	CASSSMTGTALAPYEQYF
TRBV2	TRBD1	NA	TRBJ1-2	TGTGCCAGCAGTGTAGGGACAGGGCACTATGGCTACACCTTC	CASSVGTGHYGYTF
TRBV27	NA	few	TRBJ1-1	TGTGCCAGCAACCATTGGGGGGGGAACACTGAAGCTTTCTTT	CASNHWGGNTEAFF
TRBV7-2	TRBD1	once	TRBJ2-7	TGTGCCAGCAGCTTAAACGGGGACAGTCGGGAGCAGTACTTC	CASSLNGDSREQYF
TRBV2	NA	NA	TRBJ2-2	TGTGCCAGCAGTGGAGGAGCGGTGAACACCGGGGAGCTGTTTTTT	CASSGGAVNTGELFF
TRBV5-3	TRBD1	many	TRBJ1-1	TGTGCCAGAAGCTTGGCCATCCGGGGGAGGGGGCGCACTGAAGCTTTCTTT	CARSLAIRGRGRTEAFF
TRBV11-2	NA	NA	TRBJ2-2	TGTGCCAGCAGCTTGGTGTTTGGTTCGGGCACCGGGGAGCTGTTTTTT	CASSLVFGSGTGELFF
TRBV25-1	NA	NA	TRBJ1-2	TGTGCCACCAAGGGGGACACACACTATGGCTACACCTTC	CATKGDTHYGYTF
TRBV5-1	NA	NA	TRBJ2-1	TGCGCCAGCAGCTTGCTGGCCATGAGCTCCTACAATGAGCAGTTCTTC	CASSLLAMSSYNEQFF
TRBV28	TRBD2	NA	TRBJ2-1	TGTGCCAGCAGTTACGCCAGACTAGCGGGAGTGGATGAGCAGTTCTTC	CASSYARLAGVDEQFF
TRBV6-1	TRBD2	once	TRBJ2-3	TGTGCCAGCAGTGGGTTAGCGGGAGTAGATACGCAGTATTTT	CASSGLAGVDTQYF
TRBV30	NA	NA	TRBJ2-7	TGTGCCTGGAGTGACAGACAGTTCTCCAAGCAGTACTTC	CAWSDRQFSKQYF
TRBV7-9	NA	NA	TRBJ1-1	TGTGCCAGCAGTAAAGAAACAGGGAGTAGGGAAGCTTTCTTT	CASSKETGSREAFF
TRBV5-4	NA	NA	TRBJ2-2	TGTGCCAGCAGCCTCGACAGGAACACCGGGGAGCTGTTTTTT	CASSLDRNTGELFF
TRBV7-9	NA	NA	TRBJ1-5	TGTGCCAGCAGCTTAGGGGCCGATCAGCCCCAGCATTTT	CASSLGADQPQHF
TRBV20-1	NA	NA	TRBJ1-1	TGCAGTGCTCCAATGAACACTGAAGCTTTCTTT	CSAPMNTEAFF
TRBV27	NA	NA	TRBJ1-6	TGTGCCAGCTGCCGGGGGAAAGGGGTGGGTAATTCACCCCTCCACTTT	CASCRGKGVGNSPLHF
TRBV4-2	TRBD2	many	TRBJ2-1	TGTGCCAGCAGCTACAGGACTAGCGGGAGGATAGGCTACAATGAGCAGTTCTTC	CASSYRTSGRIGYNEQFF
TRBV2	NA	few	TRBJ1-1	TGTGCCAGCAGTGGGGGACTCAACACTGAAGCTTTCTTT	CASSGGLNTEAFF
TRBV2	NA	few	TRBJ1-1	TGTGCCAGCAGTACCCAGGAGAACACTGAAGCTTTCTTT	CASSTQENTEAFF
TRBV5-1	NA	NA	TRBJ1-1	TGCGCCAGCAGTCGGGGCGCAGCGAACACTGAAGCTTTCTTT	CASSRGAANTEAFF
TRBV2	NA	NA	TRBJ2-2	TGTGCCAGCAGTGCGGACAGCCTACCCAACACCGGGGAGCTGTTTTTT	CASSADSLPNTGELFF
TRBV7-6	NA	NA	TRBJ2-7	TGTGCCAGCAGCTCAACTCCCTGGCGGGCCTACGAGCAGTACTTC	CASSSTPWRAYEQYF
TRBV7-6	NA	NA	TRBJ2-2	TGTGCCAGCAGCTTAGCTGCAAACACCGGGGAGCTGTTTTTT	CASSLAANTGELFF
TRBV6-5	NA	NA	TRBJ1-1	TGTGCCAGCAGAACGTCGGCGGCAACAGCTTTCTTT	CASRTSAATAFF
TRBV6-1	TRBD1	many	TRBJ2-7	TGTGCCAGCAGTGAACAGACAGGGGAGGCCTACGAGCAGTACTTC	CASSEQTGEAYEQYF
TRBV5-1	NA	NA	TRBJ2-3	TGCGCCAGCAGCCCTTCCCAATTCACAGATACGCAGTATTTT	CASSPSQFTDTQYF
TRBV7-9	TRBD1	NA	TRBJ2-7	TGTGCCAGCAGCTCTACAGGGGGCGGAAGGAACGAGCAGTACTTC	CASSSTGGGRNEQYF
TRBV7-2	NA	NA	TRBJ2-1	TGTGCCAGCAGCCGGCGGCCGGTTGGGAGCGGTGCTTTGGATGAGCAGTTCTTC	CASSRRPVGSGALDEQFF
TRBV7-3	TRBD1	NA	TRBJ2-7	TGTGCCAGCAGCTTGACAGGGGAATACGAGCAGTACTTC	CASSLTGEYEQYF
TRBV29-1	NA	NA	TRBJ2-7	TGCAGCGTTGGCCAACTACAGGGTTCGGTGGGCGAGCAGTACTTC	CSVGQLQGSVGEQYF